Included here is one TCR beta chain sequence, with context. This sample stems from a study of technical replicates of blood from several donors. V lost 7 bases and J 5 bases, leaving 6 bases between the germline ends. Germline CDR1 is MNHNY and CDR2 is SVGAGI (reference sequence). The CDR3 is 11 residues long. The method was immunoSEQ multiplex PCR; TCRdb's version includes in-frame clones alone and lacks a portion of them. The data contain some 100,000 clones, nearly 96% of them seen just once; the ten biggest clones take up approximately 0.2%. The V gene is TRBV6-6, the J gene TRBJ2-1, with no clear D. The TCR originated in a human donor in good health. Sequencing input: T cells isolated from PBMCs. CDR3 DNA sequence: TGTGCCAGCAACAGTCACAATGAGCAGTTCTTC. This translates into CASNSHNEQFF.